The T cell receptor beta chain described here comes from a study of blood T cell repertoires in COVID-19. Study background: There were acute and convalescent COVID-19 samples, and they came from the United States, Italy and Spain.

This table comes from immunoSEQ multiplex PCR, and its TCRdb copy is limited to in-frame clones, with some not included. The sample records 350,000 or so clones, roughly 90% being singletons. V lost 6 bases and J 2 bases, leaving 16 bases between the germline ends. Germline CDR1 is MDHEN and CDR2 is SYDVKM. There are 15 residues in the CDR3. Those enrolled in Seattle joined during active infection and were followed longitudinally afterward. This clone was recorded only once. The chain carries TRBV28 and TRBJ1-2; a possible D gene is TRBD1 (6 bases). The origin of this receptor is a woman between 55 and 75 years old with COVID-19, enrolled during active disease. Sequencing was done on a sample of peripheral blood. The chain's CDR3 is CASSRYRDTNYGYTF. As DNA, the CDR3 is TGTGCCAGCAGCCGATACAGGGACACGAACTATGGCTACACCTTC.